Below are 17 T cell receptor beta chains sequenced from a single sample in a study of PD-L1 blockade in urothelial cancer. Repertoires were generated with immunoSEQ multiplex PCR, while TCRdb's copy carries only in-frame clones and drops some. This table holds about 90,000 clones, over 65% found once. Time point noted: peripheral blood 6 weeks after treatment start. The sample here was PBMCs, taken around atezolizumab (anti-PD-L1) treatment. These receptors originate from a man between 65 and 85 years old with urothelial cancer.

The V call is TRBV7-2, the J call TRBJ2-5; TRBD2 matches 9 bases. J was trimmed by 5 bases and V by 0 bases; bases with no gene match: 1. The CDR3 totals 14 residues. Germline V gives CDR1 SGHTA, CDR2 FQGNSA. The DNA of the CDR3 is TGTGCCAGCAGCTTAGCAGCGGGGGGCGAGACCCAGTACTTC. It yields the protein CASSLAAGGETQYF. Based on the CDR3 plus reference TRBV7-2 and TRBJ2-5, the full variable domain is GAGVSQSPSNKVTEKGKDVELRCDPISGHTALYWYRQSLGQGLEFLIYFQGNSAPDKSGLPSDRFSAERTGGSVSTLTIQRTQQEDSAVYLCASSLAAGGETQYFGPGTRLLVL.

The V gene is TRBV7-2, the J gene TRBJ2-3; 9 bases line up with TRBD2. The V gene end was trimmed by 5 bases and the J gene end by 4 bases; junction bases not matched to a gene: 10. Germline CDR1 SGHTA, CDR2 FQGNSA. The length of the CDR3 is 16 residues. CDR3 in DNA: TGTGCCAGCAGCACAGTAGCGGGAGCGGTATCAGATACGCAGTATTTT. Translating it yields CASSTVAGAVSDTQYF.

The chain carries TRBV30 and TRBJ1-5; D is unresolved. Germline CDR1 and CDR2: GTSNPN and SVGIG (reference sequence). V lost 0 bases and J 3 bases, leaving 9 bases between the germline ends. The CDR3 totals 14 residues. Written as DNA, the CDR3 is TGTGCCTGGAGTGTAACAGTTAACAATCAGCCCCAGCATTTT. Residues: CAWSVTVNNQPQHF. Complete variable domain (other parts from reference TRBV30 and TRBJ1-5): SQTIHQWPATLVQPVGSPLSLECTVEGTSNPNLYWYRQAAGRGLQLLFYSVGIGQISSEVPQNLSASRPQDRQFILSSKKLLLSDSGFYLCAWSVTVNNQPQHFGDGTRLSIL.

The chain links TRBV6-1 to TRBJ1-2; TRBD1 agrees at 9 bases. Germline loops: CDR1 MNHNS, CDR2 SASEGT. This CDR3 is built from 13 residues. V shed 7 bases and J 4 bases; nucleotides not matched to a gene: 4. The CDR3 nucleotides are TGTGCCAGCAATACAGGGGGCGGCTATGGCTACACCTTC. This gives the protein CASNTGGGYGYTF.

The CDR3 is CASSLAGVLHGELFF. Written as DNA, the CDR3 is TGTGCCAGCAGCTTAGCGGGAGTACTCCACGGGGAGCTGTTTTTT. The chain has TRBV7-9 and TRBJ2-2; TRBD2 is a possible D gene (5 bases). Germline V gene data show CDR1 as SEHNR and CDR2 as FQNEAQ (reference sequence). Trimming removed 0 bases from V and 7 bases from J, with 12 bases in between. The CDR3 covers 15 residues. Using reference TRBV7-9 and TRBJ2-2 for the parts outside the CDR3, the full variable domain is DTGVSQNPRHKITKRGQNVTFRCDPISEHNRLYWYRQTLGQGPEFLTYFQNEAQLEKSRLLSDRFSAERPKGSFSTLEIQRTEQGDSAMYLCASSLAGVLHGELFFGEGSRLTVL.

J is TRBJ2-7 and V is TRBV6-1; the match to TRBD1 covers 8 bases. J lost 2 bases, V lost 8 bases, and 5 bases had no gene match. CDR1 and CDR2 from the germline V gene are MNHNS and SASEGT. This CDR3 is built from 13 residues. The CDR3 bases are TGTGCCAGCCGGGACAGGCTTACCTACGAGCAGTACTTC. This translates into CASRDRLTYEQYF.

This chain uses TRBV27 with TRBJ1-1; D gene ambiguous. V lost 5 bases, J lost 4 bases, and 14 bases lay in between. The germline V gene encodes CDR1 MNHEY and CDR2 SMNVEV (reference sequence). This CDR3 comprises 14 residues. The CDR3 nucleotides read TGTGCCAGCAGTCCCCTCTTGCGGAGCACTGAAGCTTTCTTT. This gives the protein CASSPLLRSTEAFF.

This clone was counted between two and nine times. The chain joins TRBV7-8 to TRBJ2-7; 12 bases match TRBD2. Per the germline V gene, CDR1 is SGHVS and CDR2 is FQNEAQ. The CDR3 spans 16 residues. The ends lost 0 bases at V and 4 bases at J; junction bases unmatched: 4. In nucleotides, the CDR3 is TGTGCCAGCAGCTTAGCCCCCGGGACTAGCGGGTACGAGCAGTACTTC. This gives the protein CASSLAPGTSGYEQYF.

This clone is medium-sized. As DNA, the CDR3 is TGCGCCAGCAGTCCCCGGGACAGGGGCTCCTACGAGCAGTACTTC. It specifies CASSPRDRGSYEQYF. The chain carries TRBV23-1 and TRBJ2-7, with 10 bases identical to TRBD1. TRBV23-1 is flagged as an ORF with uncertain function. This CDR3 has 15 amino acids. Germline trimming cut 4 bases from V and 0 bases from J; bases unmatched to any gene: 3.

The rearrangement joins TRBV7-8 to TRBJ2-7; D gene unclear. The V gene's germline CDR1 is SGHVS and CDR2 FQNEAQ. Trimming cost V 5 bases and J 3 bases, with 8 bases left between them. There are 12 residues in the CDR3. CDR3 in amino acids: CASSHASYEQYF. CDR3 nucleotides: TGTGCCAGCAGCCACGCGAGCTACGAGCAGTACTTC.

CDR3 sequence (DNA): TGTGCCAGCAGCCAGGCATACAGCACAGATACGCAGTATTTT. It specifies CASSQAYSTDTQYF. The chain links TRBV14 to TRBJ2-3; D is undetermined. With 3 bases removed from V and 0 bases from J, the gap between germline ends came to 7 bases. This CDR3 is 14 amino acids long. From germline, CDR1 is SGHDN and CDR2 FVKESK. The full variable domain, in which reference TRBV14 and TRBJ2-3 provide the parts outside the CDR3, is EAGVTQFPSHSVIEKGQTVTLRCDPISGHDNLYWYRRVMGKEIKFLLHFVKESKQDESGMPNNRFLAERTGGTYSTLKVQPAELEDSGVYFCASSQAYSTDTQYFGPGTRLTVL.

The chain has TRBV9 and TRBJ1-2; 8 nucleotides line up with TRBD1. The CDR3 is 15 residues long. Germline V lookup: CDR1 SGDLS, CDR2 YYNGEE. The V segment lost 6 bases and the J segment 2 bases; nucleotides outside the gene matches: 9. This CDR3 is CASTPDRAPNYGYTF. The CDR3 nucleotides are TGTGCCAGCACCCCGGACAGGGCCCCCAACTATGGCTACACCTTC.

The chain joins TRBV7-2 to TRBJ2-2; D unresolved. The CDR3 has 14 amino acids. The V and J ends lost 6 bases and 5 bases respectively, with 13 bases between them. The V gene's germline CDR1 is SGHTA and CDR2 FQGNSA. The CDR3 DNA follows: TGTGCCAGCAGTCCCCCCGAGTTTACCGGGGAGCTGTTTTTT. Protein product: CASSPPEFTGELFF.

The V gene is TRBV19, the J gene TRBJ2-3; 10 bases align to TRBD2. The CDR3 spans 15 residues. Germline lookup yields CDR1 LNHDA and CDR2 SQIVND (reference sequence). The junction had 1 base not matched to a gene; V was cut back by 3 bases and J by 1 base. In DNA, the CDR3 is TGTGCCAGTAGTATCGGGACTAGCGGCACAGATACGCAGTATTTT. Translation gives CASSIGTSGTDTQYF.

The DNA for the CDR3 is TGTGCCAGCAGCTTGGGAGGGAAGACTAGCACAGATACGCAGTATTTT. Translation gives CASSLGGKTSTDTQYF. The V gene is TRBV5-4, the J gene TRBJ2-3, with a possible D match to TRBD2 (5 bases). The germline V gene has CDR1 SGHNT and CDR2 YYREEE (reference sequence). Trimming stripped 0 bases from V and 0 bases from J, with 11 bases between. The CDR3 length is 16 residues.

The CDR3 DNA reads TGTGCCAGCAGCTCTCGGGGGTCGGGTGGGGCCAACGTCCTGACTTTC. Translated, it gives CASSSRGSGGANVLTF. This chain links TRBV11-3 with TRBJ2-6; D may be TRBD2 (6 bases). CDR1 SGHNT and CDR2 YENEEA come from the germline V gene. V was shortened by 4 bases and J by 3 bases, with 13 bases between the two germline ends. The CDR3 loop spans 16 amino acids. The whole variable domain, remainder taken from reference TRBV11-3 and TRBJ2-6, is EAGVVQSPRYKIIEKKQPVAFWCNPISGHNTLYWYLQNLGQGPELLIRYENEEAVDDSQLPKDRFSAERLKGVDSTLKIQPAELGDSAVYLCASSSRGSGGANVLTFGAGSRLTVL.

The chain carries TRBV29-1 and TRBJ1-5, with TRBD1 matching 11 bases. This CDR3 has 15 residues. V lost 6 bases to trimming and J lost 6 bases; unmatched junction nucleotides: 10. In germline, CDR1 is SQVTM, CDR2 ANQGSEA. CDR3 residues: CSVSLGQGVSQPQHF. DNA for the CDR3: TGCAGCGTATCGTTGGGACAGGGGGTGAGTCAGCCCCAGCATTTT. Full variable domain (remainder filled in from reference TRBV29-1 and TRBJ1-5): SAVISQKPSRDICQRGTSLTIQCQVDSQVTMMFWYRQQPGQSLTLIATANQGSEATYESGFVIDKFPISRPNLTFSTLTVSNMSPEDSSIYLCSVSLGQGVSQPQHFGDGTRLSIL.